This T cell receptor beta chain was obtained from a study of T cell changes during pregnancy in multiple sclerosis. Libraries were prepared by immunoSEQ multiplex PCR; TCRdb keeps only in-frame clonotypes and omits some of them. The sample has some 100,000 clones, approximately 94% seen once. From germline, CDR1 is GTSNPN and CDR2 SVGIG (reference sequence). There are 12 residues in the CDR3. V lost 4 bases, J lost 5 bases, and 8 bases lay in between. This chain links TRBV30 with TRBJ2-2, with D perhaps matching TRBD2 (6 bases). The source of this sequence is a female donor with multiple sclerosis, enrolled in a pregnancy study. The material was peripheral blood, obtained before pregnancy. The CDR3 DNA is TGTGCCTGGACGGCGGGAACCGGGGAGCTGTTTTTT. It codes for CAWTAGTGELFF.